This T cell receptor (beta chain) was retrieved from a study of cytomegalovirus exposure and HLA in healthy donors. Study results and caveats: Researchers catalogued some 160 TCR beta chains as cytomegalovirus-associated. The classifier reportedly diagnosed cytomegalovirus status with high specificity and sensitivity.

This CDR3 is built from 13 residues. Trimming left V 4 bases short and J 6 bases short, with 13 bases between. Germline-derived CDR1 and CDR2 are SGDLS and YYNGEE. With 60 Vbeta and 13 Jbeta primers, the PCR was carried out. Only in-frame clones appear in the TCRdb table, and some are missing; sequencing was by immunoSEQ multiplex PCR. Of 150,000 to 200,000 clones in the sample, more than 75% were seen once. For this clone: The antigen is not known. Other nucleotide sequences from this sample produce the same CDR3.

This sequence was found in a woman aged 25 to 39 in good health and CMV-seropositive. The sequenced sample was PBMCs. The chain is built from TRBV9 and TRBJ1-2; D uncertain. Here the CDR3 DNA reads TGTGCCAGCAGCAGGGAGGGAGAAAATGGCTACACCTTC. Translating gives CASSREGENGYTF.